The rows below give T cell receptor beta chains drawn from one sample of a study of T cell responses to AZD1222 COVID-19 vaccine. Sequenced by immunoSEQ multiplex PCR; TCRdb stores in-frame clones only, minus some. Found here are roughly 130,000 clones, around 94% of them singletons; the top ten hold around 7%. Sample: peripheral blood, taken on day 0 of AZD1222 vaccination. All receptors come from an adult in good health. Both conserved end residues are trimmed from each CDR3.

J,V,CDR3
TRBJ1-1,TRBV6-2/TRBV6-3,ASSERYTEAF
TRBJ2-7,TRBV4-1,ASSQDASGRYEQY
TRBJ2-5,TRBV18,ASSPREAQETQY
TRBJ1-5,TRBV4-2,ASSQESGGQPQH
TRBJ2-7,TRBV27,ASSWDPGWGEQY
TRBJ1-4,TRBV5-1,ASSKGQGPNEKLF
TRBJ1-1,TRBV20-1,SASFRQGPEAF
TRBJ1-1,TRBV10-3,AISGRWRENNTEAF
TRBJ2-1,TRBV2,ASSERERLYNEQF
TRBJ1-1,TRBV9,ASSAGQGVRTEAF
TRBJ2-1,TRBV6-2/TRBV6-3,ASSYSVIASEQF
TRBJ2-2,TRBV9,ASSVGLGLGTGELF
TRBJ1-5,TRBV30,AWSADSNQPQH
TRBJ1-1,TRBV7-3,ASSFDTSNTEAF
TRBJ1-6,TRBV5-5,ASSLVQVVNSPLH
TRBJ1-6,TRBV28,ASSSPGTGENSPLH
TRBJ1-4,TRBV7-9,ASSLPNRQGNEKLF
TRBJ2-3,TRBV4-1,ASSQLGERRGTDTQY
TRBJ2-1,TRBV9,ASSPPKPYNEQF
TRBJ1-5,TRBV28,ASSSGGSNQPQH
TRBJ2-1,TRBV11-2,ASSLGASPYNEQF
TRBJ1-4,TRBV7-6,ASSFRTASNGNEKLF
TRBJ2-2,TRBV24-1,ATGGLKGPGELF
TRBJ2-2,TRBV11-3,ASSRTSGTNTGELF
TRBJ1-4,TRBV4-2,ASSQVRGTNEKLF
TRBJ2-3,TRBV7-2,ASSPGVAGSPDTQY
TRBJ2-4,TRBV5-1,ASSLEGSGRNIQY
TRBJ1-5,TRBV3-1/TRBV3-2,ASSQVQRPQH
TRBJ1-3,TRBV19,ASSGTPRNTIY
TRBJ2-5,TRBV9,ASSVGLAGGPLLETQY
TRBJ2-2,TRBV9,ASSVVGDTGELF
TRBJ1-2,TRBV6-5,ASKKGFLYGYT
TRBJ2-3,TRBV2,ASSSGQGTDTQY
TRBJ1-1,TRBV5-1,ASSSGQGTEAF
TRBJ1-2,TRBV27,ASSFYTGVGYT
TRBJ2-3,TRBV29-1,SVRRAVGTDTQY
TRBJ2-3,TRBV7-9,ASSSTGLAADTQY
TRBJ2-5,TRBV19,ASSIGGQRETQY
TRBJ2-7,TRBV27,ASSTLGGRGGYEQY
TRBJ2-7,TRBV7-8,ASSFLGPTGEQY
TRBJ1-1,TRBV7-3,ASSLSPGTGRSVNTEAF
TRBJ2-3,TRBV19,ASSIWDTQY
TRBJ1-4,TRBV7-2,ASSLVGGLQPSEKLF
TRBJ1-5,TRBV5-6,ASSYRTGASNQPQH
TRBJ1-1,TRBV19,ASSMGWGTEAF
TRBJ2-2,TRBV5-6,ASSLVPGELF
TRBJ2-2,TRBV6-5,ASSTGTANAGELF
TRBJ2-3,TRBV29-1,SVDLASTDTQY
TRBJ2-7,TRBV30,AWSVRFSLGDYEQY
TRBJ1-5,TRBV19,ASGDRINQPQH
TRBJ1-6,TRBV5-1,ASREEGYNSPLH
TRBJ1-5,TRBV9,ASLGSGKPQH
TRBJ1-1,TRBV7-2,ASSPNGVNTEAF
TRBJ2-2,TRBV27,ASSRDRATGELF
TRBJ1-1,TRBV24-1,ATSDNKGEGTEAF
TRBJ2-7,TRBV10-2,ASWAGAAEQY
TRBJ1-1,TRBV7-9,ASSFGGANTEAF
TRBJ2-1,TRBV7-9,ASSLLTTEQF
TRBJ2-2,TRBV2,ASSDDSGRVEGGSGELF